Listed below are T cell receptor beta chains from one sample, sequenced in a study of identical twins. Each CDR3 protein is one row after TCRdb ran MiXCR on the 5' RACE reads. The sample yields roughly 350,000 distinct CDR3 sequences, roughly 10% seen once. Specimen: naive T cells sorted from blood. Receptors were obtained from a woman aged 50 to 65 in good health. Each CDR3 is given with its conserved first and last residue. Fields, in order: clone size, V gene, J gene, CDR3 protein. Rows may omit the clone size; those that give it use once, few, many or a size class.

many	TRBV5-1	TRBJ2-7	CASSTTSGRYEQYF
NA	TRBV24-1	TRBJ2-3	CATSGLAGIVDTQYF
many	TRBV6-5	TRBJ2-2	CASRLTSGRAAGELFF
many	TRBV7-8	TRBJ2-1	CASSAGLAADSYNEQFF
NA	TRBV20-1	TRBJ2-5	CSAVTSEETQYF
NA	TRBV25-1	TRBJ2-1	CASSEVVGQQFF
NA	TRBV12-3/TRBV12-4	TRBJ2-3	CASHRKSGVWRNTDTQYF
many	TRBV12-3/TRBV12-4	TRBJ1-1	CASSLTVANTEAFF
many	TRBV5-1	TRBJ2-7	CASSPDGTGAYEQYF
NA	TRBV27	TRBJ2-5	CASSPLADRYQETQYF
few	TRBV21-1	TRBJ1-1	CASSAPGQPCTEAFF
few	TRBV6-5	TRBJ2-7	CASSKGQGPYEQYF
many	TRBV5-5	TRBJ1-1	CASSLVRTLNTEAFF
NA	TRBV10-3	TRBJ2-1	CAINSAYSYNEQFF
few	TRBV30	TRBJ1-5	CAWSRDRGKFGNQPQHF
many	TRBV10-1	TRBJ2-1	CASSLTVAGGEFF
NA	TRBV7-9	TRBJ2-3	CASSLADFTDTQYF
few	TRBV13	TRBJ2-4	CASSLEGQGAFAKNIQYF
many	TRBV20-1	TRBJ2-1	CSARADLLNEQFF
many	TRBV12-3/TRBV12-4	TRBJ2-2	CASSLLGNTGELFF
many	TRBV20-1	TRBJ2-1	CSATYRGSYNEQFF
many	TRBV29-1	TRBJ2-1	CSVPLLAGGLPREQFF
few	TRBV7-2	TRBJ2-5	CASSIPGGAETQYF